The rows below give T cell receptor beta chains drawn from one sample of a study of shared clonotypes between healthy human individuals. The repertoire was sequenced with immunoSEQ multiplex PCR; TCRdb's copy has only in-frame clones and lacks some. Of some 2 million clones in the sample, about 95% are singletons; the top ten hold more than 0.95%. Sequenced material: naive CD8+ T cells sorted from blood. These receptor sequences come from a man between 18 and 35 years old in good health. The CDR3 runs from the conserved cysteine through the conserved F or W. A D gene is named only where the DNA matches it firmly. Clone size is given for some rows only: seen once, a few or many times, or a class if the clone is expanded.

TRBV5-4	NA	NA	TRBJ2-7	CASSFGGSVYEQYF	TGTGCCAGCAGCTTCGGTGGCTCGGTCTACGAGCAGTACTTC
TRBV27	TRBD2	NA	TRBJ2-7	CASSPGTSGYEQYF	TGTGCCAGCAGTCCCGGGACTAGCGGCTACGAGCAGTACTTC
TRBV27	NA	NA	TRBJ2-5	CASSHLAAQETQYF	TGTGCCAGCAGTCACCTAGCAGCCCAAGAGACCCAGTACTTC
TRBV19	NA	NA	TRBJ1-1	CASSIRSGGMNTEAFF	TGTGCCAGTAGTATCCGCTCAGGAGGGATGAACACTGAAGCTTTCTTT
TRBV7-6	TRBD1	NA	TRBJ2-5	CASSLGTGQRETQYF	TGTGCCAGCAGCTTAGGGACAGGCCAGAGGGAGACCCAGTACTTC
TRBV2	TRBD1	once	TRBJ1-5	CASRDRGSNQPQHF	TGTGCCAGCAGGGACAGGGGTAGCAATCAGCCCCAGCATTTT
TRBV6-6	TRBD1	NA	TRBJ1-1	CASSWTGTTEAFF	TGTGCCAGCAGTTGGACAGGGACCACTGAAGCTTTCTTT
TRBV15	TRBD1	NA	TRBJ2-7	CATSRDLGQETNYEQYF	TGTGCCACCAGCAGAGATTTAGGACAGGAGACAAATTACGAGCAGTACTTC
TRBV7-6	NA	NA	TRBJ2-1	CASSPGQYNEQFF	TGTGCCAGCAGCCCAGGACAGTACAATGAGCAGTTCTTC
TRBV6-1	TRBD1	NA	TRBJ2-5	CASSEFMTGEETQYF	TGTGCCAGCAGTGAATTTATGACAGGGGAGGAGACCCAGTACTTC
TRBV9	TRBD1	NA	TRBJ2-1	CASSETGTDYNEQFF	TGTGCCAGCAGCGAAACCGGGACAGACTACAATGAGCAGTTCTTC
TRBV6-5	TRBD2	NA	TRBJ2-7	CASRQLAGRYEQYF	TGTGCCAGCAGGCAGCTAGCGGGCCGCTACGAGCAGTACTTC
TRBV28	NA	NA	TRBJ1-4	CASRPTGGEKLFF	TGTGCCAGCAGGCCCACGGGGGGTGAAAAACTGTTTTTT
TRBV11-3	NA	NA	TRBJ2-7	CASSLGYSYEQYF	TGTGCCAGCAGCTTAGGATACTCCTACGAGCAGTACTTC
TRBV4-1	NA	NA	TRBJ1-5	CASSQEGEGHQPQHF	TGCGCCAGCAGCCAAGAGGGGGAGGGACATCAGCCCCAGCATTTT
TRBV25-1	NA	NA	TRBJ2-1	CASSEGLYEQFF	TGTGCCAGCAGCGAAGGGTTGTATGAGCAGTTCTTC
TRBV27	NA	NA	TRBJ2-7	CASSLGGQSYEQYF	TGTGCCAGCAGTTTAGGCGGCCAGTCCTACGAGCAGTACTTC
TRBV23-1	NA	NA	TRBJ2-7	CASTILPHEQYF	TGCGCCAGCACCATTTTGCCGCACGAGCAGTACTTC
TRBV27	NA	NA	TRBJ2-7	CASSVGQNYEQYF	TGTGCCAGCAGCGTCGGACAGAACTACGAGCAGTACTTC
TRBV7-9	NA	NA	TRBJ2-6	CASSPLMVQGSGANVLTF	TGTGCCAGCAGCCCGCTTATGGTGCAGGGCTCTGGGGCCAACGTCCTGACTTTC
TRBV5-4	NA	NA	TRBJ1-1	CASSLVGAATEAFF	TGTGCCAGCAGCTTGGTGGGGGCGGCTACTGAAGCTTTCTTT
TRBV27	NA	NA	TRBJ1-6	CASSHGGSESPLHF	TGTGCCAGCAGCCATGGGGGATCGGAATCACCCCTCCACTTT
TRBV27	NA	NA	TRBJ2-2	CASSSEFSGELFF	TGTGCCAGCAGTTCCGAATTTAGCGGGGAGCTGTTTTTT
TRBV5-4	NA	NA	TRBJ2-3	CASSLDQGGYTDTQYF	TGTGCCAGCAGCTTGGATCAGGGGGGCTACACAGATACGCAGTATTTT
TRBV19	TRBD2	NA	TRBJ2-7	CASSLLAGGPSIYEQYF	TGTGCCAGTAGCCTACTAGCGGGAGGGCCATCGATCTACGAGCAGTACTTC
TRBV28	TRBD1	once	TRBJ2-7	CASSPGTAARYEQYF	TGTGCCAGCAGCCCCGGGACAGCTGCTAGGTACGAGCAGTACTTC
TRBV2	TRBD1	NA	TRBJ1-1	CASSATGAGEAFF	TGTGCCAGCAGTGCGACAGGGGCCGGGGAAGCTTTCTTT
TRBV5-6	NA	NA	TRBJ2-4	CASRRGGLLAKNIQYF	TGTGCCAGCAGGAGAGGAGGATTACTAGCCAAAAACATTCAGTACTTC
TRBV5-8	NA	few	TRBJ1-1	CASSFGTPTTEAFF	TGTGCCAGCAGCTTCGGGACGCCTACCACTGAAGCTTTCTTT